The 29 T cell receptor beta chains below all came from one sample that was sequenced in a study of cytomegalovirus exposure and HLA in healthy donors. This PCR relied on a set of 60 Vbeta primers and 13 Jbeta primers. Assay: immunoSEQ multiplex PCR; the TCRdb copy retains only in-frame clones and omits some. This table holds 100,000 to 150,000 clones, about 80% found once. The sequenced sample was PBMCs. These receptors were collected from a man aged 30-40 years in good health and CMV-seropositive.

This chain joins TRBV27 and TRBJ2-1, with TRBD2 matching 9 bases. This CDR3 region has 14 residues. Germline CDR1 is MNHEY and CDR2 is SMNVEV (reference sequence). J gave up 9 bases and V 6 bases, and 9 bases lay outside the gene matches. The CDR3 is CASRREGPSGEQFF. The CDR3 DNA reads as TGTGCCAGCAGGCGGGAGGGTCCCAGCGGTGAGCAGTTCTTC.

V is TRBV6-1 and J is TRBJ1-5; D gene unclear. Trimming left V 3 bases short and J 3 bases short, with 6 bases between. CDR3 length: 13 residues. Germline V gene lookup returns CDR1 MNHNS and CDR2 SASEGT. The DNA for the CDR3 is TGTGCCAGCAGTGACAGATACAATCAGCCCCAGCATTTT. It encodes CASSDRYNQPQHF.

The chain carries TRBV7-3 and TRBJ2-3; weak D call: TRBD1 (6 bases). The V gene's germline CDR1 is SGHTA and CDR2 FQGTGA. Trimming pared 5 bases from V and 0 bases from J, leaving 9 bases between. This CDR3 is built from 14 residues. The CDR3 nucleotides are TGTGCCAGCAGCCCTGGACAGAGCACAGATACGCAGTATTTT. Its protein is CASSPGQSTDTQYF. Looking up the rest from reference TRBV7-3 and TRBJ2-3 gives the full variable domain: GAGVSQTPSNKVTEKGKYVELRCDPISGHTALYWYRQSLGQGPEFLIYFQGTGAADDSGLPNDRFFAVRPEGSVSTLKIQRTERGDSAVYLCASSPGQSTDTQYFGPGTRLTVL.

This clone was seen a few times. This sequence joins TRBV6-6 and TRBJ2-3, with D possibly TRBD2 on 5 matching bases. This CDR3 is 13 amino acids long. The V and J ends lost 6 bases and 3 bases respectively, with 10 bases between them. Germline CDR1 and CDR2: MNHNY and SVGAGI (reference sequence). The CDR3 nucleotides are TGTGCCAGCAGACCCCGACTAACAGATACGCAGTATTTT. It yields the protein CASRPRLTDTQYF.

This clone was found once. The chain uses TRBV5-1 and TRBJ2-1; 10 nucleotides line up with TRBD2. Trimming removed 3 bases from V and 4 bases from J; junction bases left unmatched: 10. This CDR3 has 17 amino acids. Germline values: CDR1 SGHRS, CDR2 YFSETQ. The CDR3 reads CASSSGLTSGLYNEQFF. The CDR3 nucleotides read TGCGCCAGCAGCTCAGGTTTGACTAGCGGGCTGTACAATGAGCAGTTCTTC.

The chain employs TRBV27 and TRBJ1-2; 10 positions agree with TRBD1. J gave up 3 bases and V 1 base, and 11 bases lay outside the gene matches. Germline loops: CDR1 MNHEY, CDR2 SMNVEV (reference sequence). CDR3 size: 18 residues. CDR3: CASSLYPGQGIMDYGYTF. For the CDR3, the DNA is TGTGCCAGCAGTTTATATCCGGGACAGGGGATAATGGACTATGGCTACACCTTC.

This clone has just one count. V and J are TRBV28 and TRBJ2-1, with TRBD2 identical over 7 bases. From germline, CDR1 is MDHEN and CDR2 SYDVKM. After removal of 1 base from V and 9 bases from J, the junction contained 6 bases not matched to a gene. The length of the CDR3 is 14 residues. This CDR3 reads CASSLFVVAGEQFF. In DNA form, the CDR3 reads TGTGCCAGCAGTTTATTTGTGGTAGCGGGTGAGCAGTTCTTC. Looking up the rest from reference TRBV28 and TRBJ2-1 gives the full variable domain: DVKVTQSSRYLVKRTGEKVFLECVQDMDHENMFWYRQDPGLGLRLIYFSYDVKMKEKGDIPEGYSVSREKKERFSLILESASTNQTSMYLCASSLFVVAGEQFFGPGTRLTVL.

Details on this clone: At one end, the junction sequence differs from germline, possibly due to a read error. The rearrangement links TRBV7-2 to TRBJ1-1; tentatively, D is TRBD1 (5 bases). This CDR3 has 16 amino acids. CDR1 and CDR2 (germline): SGHTA, FQGNSA. The CDR3 DNA reads as TGTGCCAGCAGCTTAGTGGGGCAGGGCCTGAACACCGAAGCTTTCTTT. Protein: CASSLVGQGLNTEAFF.

This chain connects TRBV29-1 to TRBJ2-2; D is perhaps TRBD2 (5 bases). Trimming left V 6 bases short and J 6 bases short, with 11 bases between. The CDR3 has 12 amino acids. Germline values: CDR1 SQVTM, CDR2 ANQGSEA. The CDR3: CSVPRDPGELFF. The DNA for the CDR3 is TGCAGCGTGCCCCGGGATCCCGGGGAGCTGTTTTTT.

The J gene is TRBJ2-7, the V gene TRBV11-2; D is perhaps TRBD1 (5 bases). The CDR3 contains 14 residues. V was cut by 6 bases and J by 0 bases, with 12 bases left in between. The germline V gene has CDR1 SGHAT and CDR2 FQNNGV. CDR3 in DNA: TGTGCCAGCAGTCCACAGGATTACTCCTACGAGCAGTACTTC. It codes for CASSPQDYSYEQYF. Full variable domain (outside the CDR3, taken from reference TRBV11-2 and TRBJ2-7): EAGVAQSPRYKIIEKRQSVAFWCNPISGHATLYWYQQILGQGPKLLIQFQNNGVVDDSQLPKDRFSAERLKGVDSTLKIQPAKLEDSAVYLCASSPQDYSYEQYFGPGTRLTVT.

The gene calls are TRBV4-1 and TRBJ2-7, with TRBD2 identical over 7 bases. CDR1 MGHRA and CDR2 YSYEKL come from the germline V gene. This CDR3 comprises 15 residues. V lost 1 base to trimming and J lost 2 bases; unmatched junction nucleotides: 5. CDR3 nucleotide sequence: TGCGCCAGCAGCCAAGTAGCGGGTGAGGCCTACGAGCAGTACTTC. Translation: CASSQVAGEAYEQYF.

The rearrangement joins TRBV6-5 to TRBJ2-4, with 7 bases matching TRBD2. This CDR3 comprises 15 residues. Per the germline V gene, CDR1 is MNHEY and CDR2 is SVGAGI. Unmatched junction bases numbered 6, after V lost 2 bases and J lost 5 bases. The CDR3 DNA reads TGTGCCAGCAGTTACACCGGGACTACCCAAAACATTCAGTACTTC. It encodes CASSYTGTTQNIQYF.

The gene calls are TRBV25-1 and TRBJ2-5; 7 nucleotides align to TRBD2. Trimming cost V 0 bases and J 2 bases; bases outside gene matches: 12. There are 18 residues in the CDR3. Germline V gene sequence: CDR1 MGHDK, CDR2 SYGVNS. The CDR3, as DNA: TGTGCCAGCAGTGAATATCTGGGGCGGGAGTGGGGACAAGAGACCCAGTACTTC. It encodes CASSEYLGREWGQETQYF.

This clone showed up just a few times. This sequence joins TRBV10-3 and TRBJ1-1; D may be TRBD1 (6 bases). Trimming cost V 6 bases and J 1 base, with 18 bases left between them. Germline V gene lookup returns CDR1 ENHRY and CDR2 SYGVKD. The length of the CDR3 is 16 residues. The CDR3 DNA reads as TGTGCCATCAGCACCCCCAGGGGCAGTACGAACACTGAAGCTTTCTTT. Translation gives CAISTPRGSTNTEAFF.

This clone was picked up a small number of times. The chain uses TRBV14 and TRBJ2-3; D is ambiguous. Germline lookup yields CDR1 SGHDN and CDR2 FVKESK. V was clipped by 4 bases and J by 6 bases, with 14 bases between them. This CDR3 contains 14 residues. CDR3 DNA: TGTGCCAGCAGCCGGCGGATAGACTCCGATACGCAGTATTTT. Its protein product is CASSRRIDSDTQYF. The complete variable domain, with remaining parts taken from reference TRBV14 and TRBJ2-3, reads EAGVTQFPSHSVIEKGQTVTLRCDPISGHDNLYWYRRVMGKEIKFLLHFVKESKQDESGMPNNRFLAERTGGTYSTLKVQPAELEDSGVYFCASSRRIDSDTQYFGPGTRLTVL.

This chain uses TRBV5-1 with TRBJ2-1; TRBD2 aligns across 9 bases. CDR1 is SGHRS, CDR2 YFSETQ, per germline. This CDR3 is 15 amino acids long. With V trimmed by 0 bases and J by 8 bases, 6 bases remained unmatched. This chain's CDR3 is CASSLAAGGPYEQFF. As DNA, the CDR3 is TGCGCCAGCAGCTTGGCTGCGGGAGGGCCCTATGAGCAGTTCTTC.

The chain couples TRBV7-9 to TRBJ2-1, with D possibly being TRBD2 (5 bases). The length of the CDR3 is 16 residues. CDR1 and CDR2 (germline): SEHNR, FQNEAQ (reference sequence). The V end was cut by 1 base, the J end by 4 bases, with 14 bases between. CDR3: CASSLGEGITYNEQFF. The CDR3, as DNA: TGTGCCAGCAGCTTAGGTGAGGGAATTACTTACAATGAGCAGTTCTTC.

The chain uses TRBV7-6 and TRBJ2-7; D remains unclear. The CDR3 is made up of 15 amino acids. From germline, CDR1 is SGHVS and CDR2 FNYEAQ. Trimming took 5 bases from V and 2 from J, leaving 16 bases between them. The CDR3 is CASSPQYSLTYEQYF. The CDR3 bases are TGTGCCAGCAGCCCCCAGTATAGCTTAACCTACGAGCAGTACTTC.

The gene calls are TRBV27 and TRBJ1-1; D uncertain. The CDR3 extends over 13 amino acids. V was trimmed by 2 bases and J by 7 bases, leaving 11 bases between them. Germline CDR1 reads MNHEY; CDR2 reads SMNVEV (reference sequence). CDR3 DNA sequence: TGTGCCAGCAGTTTAGGGAGGGTTGGTGAAGCTTTCTTT. Translated, it gives CASSLGRVGEAFF.

J is TRBJ1-1 and V is TRBV27; the D gene is possibly TRBD1 (6 bases). Germline CDR1 and CDR2: MNHEY and SMNVEV (reference sequence). This CDR3 spans 14 amino acids. The V and J ends lost 5 bases and 4 bases respectively, with 14 bases between them. CDR3 region: CASSINRDSTEAFF. CDR3 nucleotides: TGTGCCAGCAGTATAAACAGGGATTCCACTGAAGCTTTCTTT.

Only a few counts were recorded for this clone. V usage is TRBV28 and J usage is TRBJ2-7; 10 nucleotides line up with TRBD2. CDR1 is MDHEN, CDR2 SYDVKM, per germline. V shed 9 bases and J 4 bases; nucleotides not matched to a gene: 12. The CDR3 consists of 15 residues. The CDR3: CASGGRPSGGYEQYF. The CDR3 DNA sequence: TGTGCCAGTGGAGGCCGCCCTAGCGGGGGATACGAGCAGTACTTC.

This chain connects TRBV11-1 to TRBJ2-7; 12 nucleotides line up with TRBD2. The CDR3 sequence is 16 residues long. V lost 3 bases to trimming and J lost 0 bases; unmatched junction nucleotides: 3. Germline V gives CDR1 SGHAT, CDR2 FQDESV (reference sequence). In DNA form, the CDR3 reads TGTGCCAGCAGCTTCCAGACTAGCGGGGGCTCCTACGAGCAGTACTTC. Protein product: CASSFQTSGGSYEQYF.

In this sample, this clone turned up a few times. This chain joins TRBV5-4 and TRBJ2-1, with a weak D call TRBD2 (6 bases). The CDR3 has 15 amino acids. Germline V gene data show CDR1 as SGHNT and CDR2 as YYREEE (reference sequence). V was pared by 7 bases and J by 3 bases, with 17 bases between. Written as DNA, the CDR3 is TGTGCCAGCGGGGCTTTTAGCGGAGTCTACAATGAGCAGTTCTTC. Translation gives CASGAFSGVYNEQFF.

This clone has just one count. The CDR3 nucleotides are TGCGCCAGCAGCCAACAGGAGGGGAACACCGGGGAGCTGTTTTTT. Translating gives CASSQQEGNTGELFF. The rearrangement links TRBV4-3 to TRBJ2-2, with TRBD2 as a possible D gene (6 bases). This CDR3 has 15 amino acids. Trimming left V 2 bases short and J 1 base short, with 8 bases between. CDR1 and CDR2 (germline): LGHNA, YSLEER.

J is TRBJ2-3 and V is TRBV7-2; 7 nucleotides line up with TRBD2. Looked up from germline, CDR1 is SGHTA and CDR2 is FQGNSA. After removal of 8 bases from V and 1 base from J, the junction contained 3 bases not matched to a gene. This CDR3 spans 13 amino acids. The DNA for the CDR3 is TGTGCCAGCCGGGCGGGAGGCACAGATACGCAGTATTTT. It translates to CASRAGGTDTQYF. Filled out from reference TRBV7-2 and TRBJ2-3, the complete variable domain reads GAGVSQSPSNKVTEKGKDVELRCDPISGHTALYWYRQSLGQGLEFLIYFQGNSAPDKSGLPSDRFSAERTGGSVSTLTIQRTQQEDSAVYLCASRAGGTDTQYFGPGTRLTVL.

V gene TRBV9 combines with J gene TRBJ2-5; 13 nucleotides align to TRBD2. This CDR3 has 17 residues. Trimming removed 4 bases from V and 3 bases from J; junction bases left unmatched: 9. The germline V gene encodes CDR1 SGDLS and CDR2 YYNGEE. The CDR3 loop is CASSPTLGLAGKETQYF. The CDR3 nucleotides are TGTGCCAGCAGCCCCACCCTGGGACTAGCGGGAAAAGAGACCCAGTACTTC. The full variable domain, with the rest looked up from reference TRBV9 and TRBJ2-5, is DSGVTQTPKHLITATGQRVTLRCSPRSGDLSVYWYQQSLDQGLQFLIQYYNGEERAKGNILERFSAQQFPDLHSELNLSSLELGDSALYFCASSPTLGLAGKETQYFGPGTRLLVL.

The V gene is TRBV18, the J gene TRBJ2-7; TRBD1 matches at 8 bases. Unmatched junction bases numbered 7, after V lost 6 bases and J lost 0 bases. Looked up from germline, CDR1 is KGHSH and CDR2 is LQKENI. The CDR3 loop spans 15 amino acids. The CDR3 sequence is CASSIGQGNSYEQYF. CDR3 bases: TGTGCCAGCTCGATTGGACAGGGTAACTCCTACGAGCAGTACTTC.

This rearrangement joins TRBV7-8 to TRBJ1-2, with TRBD1 matching 11 bases. V lost 1 base to trimming and J lost 4 bases; unmatched junction nucleotides: 2. The length of the CDR3 is 15 residues. CDR1 is SGHVS, CDR2 FQNEAQ, per germline. In DNA, the CDR3 is TGTGCCAGCAGCTTAGATGGGACAGGGGGCTATGGCTACACCTTC. Protein product: CASSLDGTGGYGYTF. Supplemented by reference TRBV7-8 and TRBJ1-2, the full variable domain reads GAGVSQSPRYKVAKRGQDVALRCDPISGHVSLFWYQQALGQGPEFLTYFQNEAQLDKSGLPSDRFFAERPEGSVSTLKIQRTQQEDSAVYLCASSLDGTGGYGYTFGSGTRLTVV.

This rearrangement joins TRBV2 to TRBJ2-3; D is perhaps TRBD2 (6 bases). The CDR3 totals 15 residues. CDR1 and CDR2 from the germline V gene are SNHLY and FYNNEI. V dropped 4 bases and J dropped 1 base, with 12 bases sitting between them. Here the CDR3 DNA reads TGTGCCAGCAGTGGTTCGGGAGTCGGCACAGATACGCAGTATTTT. Protein sequence: CASSGSGVGTDTQYF.